Each of the 21 T cell receptor beta chains below was sequenced from the same sample in a study of glioma-infiltrating T cells after dendritic cell vaccination. The table came from immunoSEQ multiplex PCR; TCRdb's copy has only in-frame clones and leaves some out. The table has 95,000 or so clones, more than 70% seen once. Sample: blood, taken before dendritic cell vaccination. The receptors shown here come from a human donor with glioblastoma.

The chain links TRBV7-9 to TRBJ1-2; 10 bases line up with TRBD1. Per germline, CDR1 SEHNR and CDR2 FQNEAQ (reference sequence). The CDR3 length is 15 residues. V was clipped by 5 bases and J by 5 bases; unmatched bases: 8. The CDR3 here is CASSLRTGGTYGYTF. The CDR3 DNA follows: TGTGCCAGCAGCCTAAGGACAGGGGGGACATATGGCTACACCTTC.

The V gene is TRBV27, the J gene TRBJ1-5; 9 positions match TRBD1. The CDR3 runs to 16 residues. Germline V gives CDR1 MNHEY, CDR2 SMNVEV (reference sequence). V shed 7 bases, J shed 3 bases, and the junction held 10 bases outside the gene matches. The CDR3 here is CASKTGTGRNNQPQHF. The CDR3 DNA is TGTGCCAGCAAGACCGGGACAGGGAGGAACAATCAGCCCCAGCATTTT.

V gene TRBV19 combines with J gene TRBJ2-6, with D perhaps matching TRBD2 (6 bases). Germline V gene sequence: CDR1 LNHDA, CDR2 SQIVND (reference sequence). The CDR3 is 15 residues long. Trimming shortened V by 3 bases and J by 2 bases, and 8 bases separated the two germline ends. The CDR3 DNA follows: TGTGCCAGTAGTATGGGGGGTGCTGGGGCCAACGTCCTGACTTTC. Translating gives CASSMGGAGANVLTF.

The chain carries TRBV6-1 and TRBJ1-4; D is unclear. V shed 7 bases and J shed 0 bases, with 12 bases lying between them. This CDR3 has 15 amino acids. Germline CDR1 MNHNS, CDR2 SASEGT. CDR3 sequence (DNA): TGTGCCAGCACCGACAACCGTGCAACTAATGAAAAACTGTTTTTT. Its protein product is CASTDNRATNEKLFF.

The chain recombines TRBV7-9 with TRBJ1-2; D remains ambiguous. The germline V gene encodes CDR1 SEHNR and CDR2 FQNEAQ (reference sequence). V lost 3 bases and J lost 9, with 14 bases in between. This CDR3 has 13 residues. The CDR3 here is CASSLRDWYSYTF. CDR3 nucleotide sequence: TGTGCCAGCAGCTTGAGAGACTGGTATAGCTACACCTTC. The variable domain in full, with the rest retrieved from reference TRBV7-9 and TRBJ1-2, is DTGVSQNPRHKITKRGQNVTFRCDPISEHNRLYWYRQTLGQGPEFLTYFQNEAQLEKSRLLSDRFSAERPKGSFSTLEIQRTEQGDSAMYLCASSLRDWYSYTFGSGTRLTVV.

This clone has more than one count but fewer than ten. The V and J genes are TRBV11-2 and TRBJ2-7; TRBD1 might be the D (7 bases). The CDR3 contains 15 residues. Trimming removed 9 bases from V and 4 bases from J, with 22 bases in between. Germline-derived CDR1 and CDR2 are SGHAT and FQNNGV. CDR3 in DNA: TGTGCCAGTCACGGCGGAGGGGGACAGAGATACGAGCAGTACTTC. It is translated as CASHGGGGQRYEQYF.

J is TRBJ1-2 and V is TRBV7-9; D is unclear. The CDR3 sequence is 14 residues long. Trimming took off 1 base at V and 8 bases at J, with 14 bases between the two ends. The germline V gene encodes CDR1 SEHNR and CDR2 FQNEAQ (reference sequence). CDR3 DNA sequence: TGTGCCAGCAGCTTAGAAAGCGGGGTACGCGGCTACACCTTC. Translation gives CASSLESGVRGYTF.

This sequence joins TRBV9 and TRBJ2-5, with TRBD1 matching 8 bases. With the DNA end fitting TRBJ2-7 better, the J assignment may be wrong. This CDR3 is 16 amino acids long. Germline values: CDR1 SGDLS, CDR2 YYNGEE. The CDR3: CASSPEDRVRTYEQYF. The DNA for the CDR3 is TGTGCCAGCAGCCCTGAGGACAGGGTGAGGACCTACGAGCAGTACTTC.

CDR3 region: CASGVGEATQYF. Written as DNA, the CDR3 is TGTGCTAGTGGTGTAGGTGAGGCGACCCAGTACTTC. The genes are TRBV12-5 and TRBJ2-5, with unresolved D. Trimming stripped 5 bases from V and 7 bases from J, with 11 bases between. Per the germline V gene, CDR1 is LGHNT and CDR2 is FRNRAP. The CDR3 runs 12 residues.

The chain joins TRBV11-2 to TRBJ2-1; TRBD1 agrees at 7 bases. The CDR3 is made up of 15 amino acids. V lost 5 bases to trimming and J lost 4 bases; unmatched junction nucleotides: 8. Germline CDR1 SGHAT, CDR2 FQNNGV. The CDR3 DNA sequence: TGTGCCAGCAGCAACCTGGACAGGTATTACAATGAGCAGTTCTTC. Translation: CASSNLDRYYNEQFF.

The chain combines TRBV6-1 with TRBJ2-7, with 7 positions matching TRBD1. The trim removed 10 bases at V and 3 bases at J, leaving 15 bases unmatched. This CDR3 is 15 amino acids long. CDR1 MNHNS and CDR2 SASEGT come from the germline V gene. The CDR3 DNA follows: TGTGCCACATCCTACACAGGGGCCTCCGACTACGAGCAGTACTTC. This translates into CATSYTGASDYEQYF.

The chain employs TRBV25-1 and TRBJ1-1; TRBD1 might be the D (6 bases). The CDR3 sequence is 13 residues long. Germline V gives CDR1 MGHDK, CDR2 SYGVNS. V lost 3 bases and J 11 bases, leaving 16 bases between the germline ends. The CDR3 sequence: CASSEPYRAEAFF. CDR3 DNA sequence: TGTGCCAGCAGTGAGCCATACAGGGCGGAGGCTTTCTTT.

The genes are TRBV6-1 and TRBJ1-2, with 7 positions matching TRBD1. CDR1 MNHNS and CDR2 SASEGT come from the germline V gene. The junction had 4 bases not matched to a gene; V was cut back by 6 bases and J by 0 bases. This CDR3 has 14 residues. The DNA for the CDR3 is TGTGCCAGCAGGGCCGGGACAGCTAACTATGGCTACACCTTC. Its translation: CASRAGTANYGYTF.

V is TRBV11-2 and J is TRBJ1-1; D gene unclear. The germline V gene has CDR1 SGHAT and CDR2 FQNNGV. V dropped 5 bases and J dropped 2 bases, with 6 bases sitting between them. The CDR3 is 12 residues long. This CDR3 is CASSPFNTEAFF. As DNA, the CDR3 is TGTGCCAGCAGCCCCTTTAACACTGAAGCTTTCTTT.

This chain joins TRBV11-2 and TRBJ2-2; TRBD1 might be the D (6 bases). From germline, CDR1 is SGHAT and CDR2 FQNNGV. The ends were cut back, 1 base at V and 3 bases at J, with 15 bases in the middle. The CDR3 consists of 17 residues. Here the CDR3 DNA reads TGTGCCAGCAGCTTAGGGATCGACAGGAGCTACACCGGGGAGCTGTTTTTT. Encoded protein: CASSLGIDRSYTGELFF. The full variable domain, its missing parts supplied by reference TRBV11-2 and TRBJ2-2, is EAGVAQSPRYKIIEKRQSVAFWCNPISGHATLYWYQQILGQGPKLLIQFQNNGVVDDSQLPKDRFSAERLKGVDSTLKIQPAKLEDSAVYLCASSLGIDRSYTGELFFGEGSRLTVL.

V is TRBV7-9 and J is TRBJ1-2; no clear D. Trimming pared 5 bases from V and 8 bases from J, leaving 12 bases between. Germline loops: CDR1 SEHNR, CDR2 FQNEAQ (reference sequence). This CDR3 has 12 residues. CDR3 bases: TGTGCCAGCAGCCGCGAGTCAGGAGGCTACACCTTC. It codes for CASSRESGGYTF.

The chain combines TRBV19 with TRBJ2-1; 7 bases match TRBD1. The ends lost 1 base at V and 0 bases at J; junction bases unmatched: 3. The CDR3 has 16 residues. Germline V gives CDR1 LNHDA, CDR2 SQIVND (reference sequence). CDR3 region: CASSIVGQDSYNEQFF. CDR3 sequence (DNA): TGTGCCAGTAGTATAGTCGGACAGGACTCCTACAATGAGCAGTTCTTC.

V gene TRBV7-6 combines with J gene TRBJ2-3, with 11 positions matching TRBD2. Trimming removed 5 bases from V and 3 bases from J; junction bases left unmatched: 7. CDR3 length: 16 amino acids. Per germline, CDR1 SGHVS and CDR2 FNYEAQ. The chain's CDR3 is CASSRLASGGTDTQYF. CDR3 DNA sequence: TGTGCCAGCAGCCGACTAGCTAGCGGGGGGACAGATACGCAGTATTTT. Drawing the rest from reference TRBV7-6 and TRBJ2-3, the complete variable domain is GAGVSQSPRYKVTKRGQDVALRCDPISGHVSLYWYRQALGQGPEFLTYFNYEAQQDKSGLPNDRFSAERPEGSISTLTIQRTEQRDSAMYRCASSRLASGGTDTQYFGPGTRLTVL.

The V and J genes are TRBV9 and TRBJ1-6; TRBD1 matches 7 bases. Germline V gives CDR1 SGDLS, CDR2 YYNGEE. This CDR3 is built from 15 residues. With V trimmed by 3 bases and J by 8 bases, 8 bases remained unmatched. CDR3 nucleotides: TGTGCCAGCAGCGCGGACAGGCGTGGTTATTCACCCCTCCACTTT. Residues: CASSADRRGYSPLHF. Full variable domain (outside the CDR3, taken from reference TRBV9 and TRBJ1-6): DSGVTQTPKHLITATGQRVTLRCSPRSGDLSVYWYQQSLDQGLQFLIQYYNGEERAKGNILERFSAQQFPDLHSELNLSSLELGDSALYFCASSADRRGYSPLHFGNGTRLTVT.

The CDR3: CSVRGLAAYNEQFF. CDR3 nucleotide sequence: TGCAGCGTTCGGGGACTAGCGGCCTACAATGAGCAGTTCTTC. The genes are TRBV29-1 and TRBJ2-1; 11 nucleotides align to TRBD2. The CDR3 covers 14 residues. The germline gives CDR1 SQVTM, CDR2 ANQGSEA. Trimming at V came to 5 bases and at J to 2 bases, leaving 2 bases not matched to a gene.

CDR3 protein: CASRQNLGSNQPQHF. In DNA, the CDR3 is TGTGCCAGTCGACAGAACCTGGGGAGCAATCAGCCCCAGCATTTT. The chain couples TRBV19 to TRBJ1-5; D possibly corresponds to TRBD1 (5 bases). The ends were cut back, 8 bases at V and 1 base at J, with 15 bases in the middle. Germline V gene lookup returns CDR1 LNHDA and CDR2 SQIVND (reference sequence). There are 15 residues in the CDR3.